The 17 T cell receptor beta chains given below trace back to one sample, sequenced in a study of blood T cell repertoires in COVID-19. Data came from immunoSEQ multiplex PCR; TCRdb stores just in-frame clones and leaves some out. The data contain 200,000 to 300,000 clones, around 90% of them singletons. The sample was peripheral blood. The receptors were sampled from a woman in her 30s with acute or convalescent COVID-19.

CDR3 sequence (DNA): TGTGCCAGCATCGATACAGGGGGATCGGGAAACACCATATATTTT. Translated, it gives CASIDTGGSGNTIYF. The chain employs TRBV7-8 and TRBJ1-3, with 8 bases matching TRBD1. Germline loops: CDR1 SGHVS, CDR2 FQNEAQ. With V trimmed by 7 bases and J by 4 bases, 9 bases remained unmatched. This CDR3 has 15 residues. Full variable domain (remainder filled in from reference TRBV7-8 and TRBJ1-3): GAGVSQSPRYKVAKRGQDVALRCDPISGHVSLFWYQQALGQGPEFLTYFQNEAQLDKSGLPSDRFFAERPEGSVSTLKIQRTQQEDSAVYLCASIDTGGSGNTIYFGEGSWLTVV.

This clone showed up just once. This sequence joins TRBV3-1 (or the pseudogene TRBV3-2) and TRBJ2-7; 8 nucleotides align to TRBD2. V shed 0 bases, J shed 0 bases, and the junction held 4 bases outside the gene matches. CDR1 LGHDT and CDR2 YNNKEL come from the germline V gene (reference sequence). CDR3 length: 16 residues. The CDR3 nucleotides read TGTGCCAGCAGCCAAGAGGTGAGCGGGGGCTCCTACGAGCAGTACTTC. Amino acid sequence: CASSQEVSGGSYEQYF.

The V gene is TRBV5-6, the J gene TRBJ1-5; TRBD1 matches at 7 bases. Germline CDR1 is SGHDT and CDR2 is YYEEEE. This CDR3 has 16 amino acids. The V gene end was trimmed by 3 bases and the J gene end by 5 bases; junction bases not matched to a gene: 11. The DNA for the CDR3 is TGTGCCAGCAGCTCTAGAGACAGGGTTCGGGATCAGCCCCAGCATTTT. Translating gives CASSSRDRVRDQPQHF.

This chain connects TRBV5-6 to TRBJ1-5, with D tentatively TRBD1 (5 bases). Germline V lookup: CDR1 SGHDT, CDR2 YYEEEE. The CDR3 has 12 residues. V shed 2 bases and J shed 11 bases, with 11 bases lying between them. The CDR3 DNA reads as TGTGCCAGCAGCTTCGGAACGGGGGCCCAGCATTTT. Translating it yields CASSFGTGAQHF. Based on the CDR3 plus reference TRBV5-6 and TRBJ1-5, the full variable domain is DAGVTQSPTHLIKTRGQQVTLRCSPKSGHDTVSWYQQALGQGPQFIFQYYEEEERQRGNFPDRFSGHQFPNYSSELNVNALLLGDSALYLCASSFGTGAQHFGDGTRLSIL.

The J gene is TRBJ1-4, the V gene TRBV18; unclear D gene. Germline V lookup: CDR1 KGHSH, CDR2 LQKENI. The CDR3 runs 14 residues. Between the trimmed V and J ends, which lost 3 bases and 4 bases, there was a span of 9 bases. CDR3 sequence reads: CASSPLANNEKLFF. CDR3 DNA sequence: TGTGCCAGCTCACCCCTAGCCAATAATGAAAAACTGTTTTTT.

A few counts support this clone. The chain joins TRBV10-3 to TRBJ1-5; TRBD1 matches 10 bases. Per the germline V gene, CDR1 is ENHRY and CDR2 is SYGVKD. With V trimmed by 6 bases and J by 4 bases, 6 bases remained unmatched. The CDR3 has 15 residues. This CDR3 reads CAIRAGTGANQPQHF. The DNA of the CDR3 is TGTGCCATCAGGGCCGGGACAGGGGCTAATCAGCCCCAGCATTTT.

V usage is TRBV21-1 and J usage is TRBJ2-3; the table's TRBD1 call for D was not verified on the DNA. TRBV21-1 is a listed pseudogene. This CDR3 is built from 15 residues. CDR3: CASSQQASSTDTQYF. CDR3 nucleotides: TGTGCCAGCAGTCAGCAGGCATCTAGCACAGATACGCAGTATTTT.

This chain uses TRBV2 with TRBJ1-1; 7 bases are shared with TRBD1. J lost 1 base, V lost 10 bases, and 3 bases had no gene match. Germline CDR1 is SNHLY and CDR2 is FYNNEI. This CDR3 has 12 residues. The CDR3 region has the DNA TGTGCCAACCACAGGGGGAACACTGAAGCTTTCTTT. Its protein is CANHRGNTEAFF. The variable domain in full, completed from reference TRBV2 and TRBJ1-1, reads EPEVTQTPSHQVTQMGQEVILRCVPISNHLYFYWYRQILGQKVEFLVSFYNNEISEKSEIFDDQFSVERPDGSNFTLKIRSTKLEDSAMYFCANHRGNTEAFFGQGTRLTVV.

The rearrangement uses TRBV27 and TRBJ1-2, with D unclear. V lost 1 base, J lost 4 bases, and 10 bases lay in between. Germline V gene data show CDR1 as MNHEY and CDR2 as SMNVEV (reference sequence). CDR3 length: 14 amino acids. The CDR3, as DNA: TGTGCCAGCAGTTTATGGAGGGTCGGCTATGGCTACACCTTC. Translation gives CASSLWRVGYGYTF.

This clone was counted a single time. The chain links TRBV29-1 to TRBJ2-1; 8 positions agree with TRBD2. V lost 4 bases, J lost 8 bases, and 7 bases stayed unmatched. The CDR3 extends over 13 amino acids. The germline V gene encodes CDR1 SQVTM and CDR2 ANQGSEA. CDR3 in DNA: TGCAGCGTTGGCGGGAGGACCGCCGATGAGCAGTTCTTC. This codes for CSVGGRTADEQFF.

As DNA, the CDR3 is TGTGCCATCAGCCAACTAGCGGGAAGCACAGATACGCAGTATTTT. Encoded protein: CAISQLAGSTDTQYF. This chain connects TRBV10-3 to TRBJ2-3; 10 bases agree with TRBD2. Per the germline V gene, CDR1 is ENHRY and CDR2 is SYGVKD. Trimming cost V 6 bases and J 0 bases; bases outside gene matches: 3. CDR3 length equals 15 residues.

This chain links TRBV27 with TRBJ2-2; the D is unclear. V lost 3 bases and J lost 0, with 11 bases in between. Germline V lookup: CDR1 MNHEY, CDR2 SMNVEV (reference sequence). CDR3 length: 16 amino acids. The CDR3 loop is CASSFLTAANTGELFF. CDR3 DNA: TGTGCCAGCAGTTTTCTTACTGCCGCGAACACCGGGGAGCTGTTTTTT.

This clone appeared a single time. This rearrangement joins TRBV6-6 to TRBJ1-3; D is perhaps TRBD1 (6 bases). Trimming shortened V by 6 bases and J by 4 bases, and 16 bases separated the two germline ends. Germline V CDR1 and CDR2: MNHNY, SVGAGI (reference sequence). The CDR3 runs to 15 residues. CDR3 nucleotides: TGTGCCAGCAGATTTAGTCAGGGGAAAGGAAACACCATATATTTT. Translating it yields CASRFSQGKGNTIYF.

The rearrangement uses TRBV7-2 and TRBJ1-1; 7 nucleotides match TRBD1. The CDR3 covers 14 residues. Looked up from germline, CDR1 is SGHTA and CDR2 is FQGNSA. The V gene end was trimmed by 3 bases and the J gene end by 1 base; junction bases not matched to a gene: 2. The CDR3 DNA follows: TGTGCCAGCAGCTTCGGACAGGCGAACACTGAAGCTTTCTTT. It specifies CASSFGQANTEAFF.

V usage is TRBV29-1 and J usage is TRBJ1-2; 8 positions agree with TRBD1. The length of the CDR3 is 13 residues. Losses at the gene ends were 7 bases for V and 4 bases for J; bases not matched to a gene: 8. The germline CDR1 and CDR2 sequences are SQVTM and ANQGSEA. Here the CDR3 reads CSATTGDFYGYTF. CDR3 nucleotide sequence: TGCAGCGCCACGACAGGGGATTTCTATGGCTACACCTTC.

A single count supports this clone. The chain combines TRBV19 with TRBJ1-2; D may be TRBD1 (6 bases). The CDR3 has 13 residues. Trimming left V 6 bases short and J 4 bases short, with 12 bases between. The germline gives CDR1 LNHDA, CDR2 SQIVND (reference sequence). The CDR3 nucleotides are TGTGCCAGTAGACAGGGTCATGGCTATGGCTACACCTTC. Translating gives CASRQGHGYGYTF.

The J gene is TRBJ2-3, the V gene TRBV15; 9 bases agree with TRBD1. CDR3 size: 15 residues. J gave up 1 base and V 2 bases, and 1 base lay outside the gene matches. Germline V gives CDR1 LNHNV, CDR2 YYDKDF (reference sequence). DNA for the CDR3: TGTGCCACCAGCAGACGGACAGGGGGCACAGATACGCAGTATTTT. It translates to CATSRRTGGTDTQYF.